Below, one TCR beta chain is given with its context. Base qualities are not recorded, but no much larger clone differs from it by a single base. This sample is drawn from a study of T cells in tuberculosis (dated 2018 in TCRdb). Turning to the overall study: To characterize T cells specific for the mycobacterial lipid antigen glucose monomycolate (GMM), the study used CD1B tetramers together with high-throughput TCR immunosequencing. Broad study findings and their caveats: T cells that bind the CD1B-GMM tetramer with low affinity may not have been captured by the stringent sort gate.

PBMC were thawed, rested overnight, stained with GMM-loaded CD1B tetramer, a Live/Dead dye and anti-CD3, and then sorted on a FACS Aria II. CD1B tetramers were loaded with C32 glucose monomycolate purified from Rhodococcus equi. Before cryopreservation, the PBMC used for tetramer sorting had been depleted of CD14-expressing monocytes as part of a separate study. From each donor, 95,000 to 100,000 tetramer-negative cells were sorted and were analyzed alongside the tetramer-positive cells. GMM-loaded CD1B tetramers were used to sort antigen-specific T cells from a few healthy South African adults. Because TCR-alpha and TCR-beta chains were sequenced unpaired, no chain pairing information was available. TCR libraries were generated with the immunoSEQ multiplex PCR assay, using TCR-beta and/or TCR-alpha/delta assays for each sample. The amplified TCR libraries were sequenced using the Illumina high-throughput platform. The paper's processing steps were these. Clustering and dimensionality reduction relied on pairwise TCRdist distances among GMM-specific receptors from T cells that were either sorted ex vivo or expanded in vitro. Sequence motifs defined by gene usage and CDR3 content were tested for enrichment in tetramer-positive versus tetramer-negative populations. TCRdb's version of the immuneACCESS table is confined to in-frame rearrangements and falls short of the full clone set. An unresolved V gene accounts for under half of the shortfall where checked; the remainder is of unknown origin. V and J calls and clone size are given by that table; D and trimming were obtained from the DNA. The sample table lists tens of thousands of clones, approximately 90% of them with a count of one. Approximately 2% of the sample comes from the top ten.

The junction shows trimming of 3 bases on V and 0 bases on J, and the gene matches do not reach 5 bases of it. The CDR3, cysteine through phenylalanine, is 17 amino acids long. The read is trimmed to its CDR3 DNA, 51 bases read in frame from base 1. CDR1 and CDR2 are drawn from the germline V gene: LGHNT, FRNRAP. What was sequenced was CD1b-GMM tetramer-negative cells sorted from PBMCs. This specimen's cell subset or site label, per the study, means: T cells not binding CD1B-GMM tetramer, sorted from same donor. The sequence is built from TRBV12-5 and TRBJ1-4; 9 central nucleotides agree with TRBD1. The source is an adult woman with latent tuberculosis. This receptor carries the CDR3 CASGLQGTGPTNEKLFF. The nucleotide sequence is TGTGCTAGTGGTTTACAAGGGACAGGGCCAACTAATGAAAAACTGTTTTTT.